What follows are 5 T cell receptor beta chains derived from one specimen sequenced in a study of T cell repertoires in cytomegalovirus infection. Each CDR3 protein is one row after TCRdb ran MiXCR on the reads. The sample shows about 310,000 distinct CDR3 sequences, 15% to 20% of them seen only once. Sequenced sample: PBMCs. The receptors derive from a human donor in good health (CMV status not recorded). Some clones in this sample may be carry-over from other donors' samples.

In its sample, this clonotype was seen many times. This chain links TRBV10-3 with TRBJ2-2; unclear D gene. The CDR3 has 16 amino acids. V gave up 4 bases and J gave up 1 base, with 13 bases separating them. The V gene's germline CDR1 is ENHRY and CDR2 SYGVKD. This chain's CDR3 is CAISAVSALNTGELFF. The CDR3, as DNA: TGTGCCATCAGTGCGGTCAGCGCCCTGAACACCGGGGAGCTGTTTTTT.

This clonotype was seen a few times. The gene calls are TRBV6-5 and TRBJ1-4, with no clear D. The CDR3 loop spans 20 amino acids. The V gene lost 8 bases and the J gene lost 0 bases, with 28 bases spanning the gap. Germline lookup yields CDR1 MNHEY and CDR2 SVGAGI. The CDR3 is CASGKFRPQFNGATNEKLFF. The CDR3 DNA reads as TGTGCCAGCGGGAAGTTTCGCCCTCAATTCAATGGGGCAACTAATGAAAAACTGTTTTTT.

The chain recombines TRBV6-5 with TRBJ1-6; the match to TRBD1 covers 9 bases. Germline V gene sequence: CDR1 MNHEY, CDR2 SVGAGI. With V trimmed by 0 bases and J by 10 bases, 13 bases remained unmatched. This CDR3 spans 18 amino acids. The CDR3 region has the DNA TGTGCCAGCAGTTACTCTGGGACAGGGACCCTTAAGGGGTCACCCCTCCACTTT. Its protein is CASSYSGTGTLKGSPLHF.

Concerning this clonotype itself: This sequence may be a read error, since a much larger clone differs from it by one base. The chain employs TRBV7-9 and TRBJ1-3, with no clear D. Germline V gives CDR1 SEHNR, CDR2 FQNEAQ (reference sequence). This CDR3 contains 18 residues. In nucleotides, the CDR3 is TGTGCCAGCAGCTTATCAATGTCGGGCGCTCGGTCTGGAAACACCACATATTTT. Translation gives CASSLSMSGARSGNTTYF. Full variable domain (rest looked up from reference TRBV7-9 and TRBJ1-3): DTGVSQNPRHKITKRGQNVTFRCDPISEHNRLYWYRQTLGQGPEFLTYFQNEAQLEKSRLLSDRFSAERPKGSFSTLEIQRTEQGDSAMYLCASSLSMSGARSGNTTYFGEGSWLTVV.

The J gene is TRBJ2-1, the V gene TRBV10-3; TRBD1 matches 9 bases. The trim removed 3 bases at V and 16 bases at J, leaving 10 bases unmatched. CDR3 length: 13 residues. Germline CDR1 reads ENHRY; CDR2 reads SYGVKD. CDR3 bases: TGTGCCATCAGTGATCAAGGGACAGGGAGAAATTTCTTC. Protein: CAISDQGTGRNFF.